The rows below give T cell receptor beta chains drawn from one sample of a study of shared clonotypes between healthy human individuals. Assay used: immunoSEQ multiplex PCR; TCRdb lists only in-frame clones, some missing. The table lists 2 million to 3 million clones, over 85% of them singletons. The sequenced sample consisted of naive CD4+ T cells from PBMCs. These receptors all come from a man aged 18 to 35 in good health. Some clones in this sample may be carry-over from other donors' samples. Each CDR3 is given with its conserved first and last residue. A D gene is named only where the DNA matches it firmly. For some rows the clone size is stated as once, few or many, or as a class when expanded; others skip it.

. | 19 | TRBJ1-1 | TRBV4-3 | . | CASSQELMRGTRLNTEAFF | TGCGCCAGCAGCCAAGAGTTAATGCGGGGTACAAGATTGAACACTGAAGCTTTCTTT
TRBD2 | 16 | TRBJ2-1 | TRBV7-8 | . | CASSVPGGISYNEQFF | TGTGCCAGCAGCGTTCCGGGAGGAATTTCCTACAATGAGCAGTTCTTC
TRBD1 | 21 | TRBJ1-1 | TRBV27 | . | CASSSARQGYPKRSMNTEAFF | TGTGCCAGCAGTTCCGCTCGACAGGGTTATCCCAAACGGTCCATGAACACTGAAGCTTTCTTT
TRBD2 | 18 | TRBJ2-2 | TRBV7-9 | . | CASSFTTSGRAGTGELFF | TGTGCCAGCAGCTTCACGACTAGCGGGAGGGCCGGAACCGGGGAGCTGTTTTTT
TRBD2 | 19 | TRBJ2-2 | TRBV4-1 | . | CASSPGLAGFPPNTGELFF | TGCGCCAGCAGCCCAGGACTAGCGGGGTTCCCTCCGAACACCGGGGAGCTGTTTTTT
. | 13 | TRBJ2-1 | TRBV5-4 | . | CASSLPSDNEQFF | TGTGCCAGCAGCTTGCCTAGTGATAATGAGCAGTTCTTC
TRBD2 | 14 | TRBJ2-1 | TRBV30 | . | CAWSPKTSGRIQFF | TGTGCCTGGAGTCCTAAAACTAGCGGGAGGATACAGTTCTTC
. | 15 | TRBJ2-7 | TRBV2 | . | CASSEGGGPSYEQYF | TGTGCCAGCAGTGAAGGGGGGGGGCCGTCCTACGAGCAGTACTTC
TRBD1 | 17 | TRBJ1-3 | TRBV5-1 | . | CASSLAPGQDSGNTIYF | TGCGCCAGCAGCTTGGCTCCGGGACAGGACTCTGGAAACACCATATATTTT
. | 14 | TRBJ2-7 | TRBV7-9 | . | CASSSEAGAYEQYF | TGTGCCAGCAGCTCAGAAGCAGGGGCCTACGAGCAGTACTTC
TRBD1 | 15 | TRBJ2-1 | TRBV9 | . | CASSPGTGAYNEQFF | TGTGCCAGCAGCCCCGGGACAGGGGCCTACAATGAGCAGTTCTTC
. | 15 | TRBJ2-3 | TRBV7-6 | . | CASSLGQLGTDTQYF | TGTGCCAGCAGCCTAGGACAGTTAGGCACAGATACGCAGTATTTT
. | 15 | TRBJ1-1 | TRBV7-3 | . | CASSLIGGMRTEAFF | TGTGCCAGCAGCTTAATAGGCGGAATGAGGACTGAAGCTTTCTTT
. | 11 | TRBJ1-5 | TRBV30 | few | CAWSVLRTQHF | TGTGCCTGGAGTGTACTGAGGACCCAGCATTTT
. | 12 | TRBJ2-3 | TRBV11-3 | . | CASSLGTDTQYF | TGTGCCAGCAGCCTAGGCACAGATACGCAGTATTTT
TRBD2 | 15 | TRBJ2-7 | TRBV5-4 | . | CASSLGLAGSYEQYF | TGTGCCAGCAGCTTGGGACTAGCCGGGTCCTACGAGCAGTACTTC
. | 13 | TRBJ1-3 | TRBV28 | . | CASSFGSGNTIYF | TGTGCCAGCAGTTTCGGGTCAGGAAACACCATATATTTT
. | 14 | TRBJ1-5 | TRBV7-2 | . | CASSLDPGGQPQHF | TGTGCCAGCAGCTTAGACCCGGGAGGTCAGCCCCAGCATTTT